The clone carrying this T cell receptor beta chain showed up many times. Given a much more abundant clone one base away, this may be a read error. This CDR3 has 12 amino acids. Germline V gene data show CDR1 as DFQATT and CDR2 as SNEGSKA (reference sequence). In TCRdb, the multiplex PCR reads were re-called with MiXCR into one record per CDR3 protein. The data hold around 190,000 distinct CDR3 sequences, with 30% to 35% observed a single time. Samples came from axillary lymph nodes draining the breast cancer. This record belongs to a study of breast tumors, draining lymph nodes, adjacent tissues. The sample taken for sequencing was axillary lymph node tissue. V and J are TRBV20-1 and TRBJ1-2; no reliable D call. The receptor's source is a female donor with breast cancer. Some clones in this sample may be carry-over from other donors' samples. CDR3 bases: TGCAGTGCTACGGGAGAAAACTATGGCTCCACCTTC. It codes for CSATGENYGSTF.